This TCR beta chain was captured by sequencing in a study of blood T cell repertoires in COVID-19. Study overall: T cells, B-cell-depleted T cells, or PBMCs provided the cDNA or gDNA that served as material.

Germline V CDR1 and CDR2: SGHRS, YFSETQ. CDR3 length: 15 amino acids. V shed 0 bases and J 3 bases; nucleotides not matched to a gene: 2. As handled by the study authors: Scientists estimated how many nucleated cells there were by amplifying reference gene primers. TCRdb's table, derived via immunoSEQ multiplex PCR, lists solely in-frame clones and lacks some. That table supplies the V and J calls and clone size; D and trimming were determined from the DNA. The sample gives some 97,000 clones, roughly 92% of which show up once; 5.7% is in the top ten. Source material: peripheral blood. The gene calls are TRBV5-1 and TRBJ1-3; TRBD1 matches 8 bases. This TCR derives from a man in his 70s with acute or convalescent COVID-19. CDR3 protein: CASSLGQGFGNTIYF. In nucleotides, the CDR3 is TGCGCCAGCAGCTTGGGACAGGGGTTTGGAAACACCATATATTTT.